The 27 T cell receptor beta chains below come from one sample, sequenced in a study of cytomegalovirus exposure and HLA in healthy donors. Primers included in the PCR were 60 Vbeta and 13 Jbeta primers. Using immunoSEQ multiplex PCR, the repertoire was profiled, and TCRdb retains in-frame clones only, with some absent. This sample has 110,000 or so clones; over 70% occur once, and the top ten carry around 10%. Sequencing was carried out using PBMCs. The receptors here all came from a woman aged 50 to 60 in good health and CMV-seropositive.

The CDR3 DNA follows: TGTGCCAGTAGAAATCCGGGACAAGTCACAGATACGCAGTATTTT. Translating it yields CASRNPGQVTDTQYF. The chain combines TRBV19 with TRBJ2-3; possible D gene TRBD1, 6 bases. Germline V gene lookup returns CDR1 LNHDA and CDR2 SQIVND (reference sequence). Trimming pared 6 bases from V and 2 bases from J, leaving 15 bases between. This CDR3 region has 15 residues.

This chain connects TRBV19 to TRBJ2-7; 7 bases match TRBD1. The trim removed 5 bases at V and 6 bases at J, leaving 10 bases unmatched. CDR3 length: 14 amino acids. Germline CDR1 LNHDA, CDR2 SQIVND (reference sequence). CDR3 loop: CASSPNRGEVEQYF. CDR3 sequence (DNA): TGTGCCAGTAGTCCCAACAGGGGTGAGGTCGAGCAGTACTTC.

This clone was detected once. The chain uses TRBV30 and TRBJ2-7, with D unclear. Germline V gene data show CDR1 as GTSNPN and CDR2 as SVGIG (reference sequence). V shed 1 base and J shed 6 bases, with 16 bases lying between them. This CDR3 spans 14 amino acids. The CDR3 DNA sequence: TGTGCCTGGAGTGCCCTCAGGTCATCCAGCGAGCAGTACTTC. Translating it yields CAWSALRSSSEQYF.

Only one count was recorded for this clone. The chain has TRBV19 and TRBJ2-2, with D possibly being TRBD1 (5 bases). This CDR3 has 13 amino acids. The germline V gene has CDR1 LNHDA and CDR2 SQIVND (reference sequence). Trimming took off 7 bases at V and 6 bases at J, with 12 bases between the two ends. Here the CDR3 reads CASTWGVSGELFF. DNA of the CDR3: TGTGCCAGTACCTGGGGCGTTTCCGGGGAGCTGTTTTTT.

V usage is TRBV29-1 and J usage is TRBJ1-1; 10 bases align to TRBD1. The CDR3 extends over 15 amino acids. CDR1 and CDR2 from the germline V gene are SQVTM and ANQGSEA. Trimming removed 3 bases from V and 4 bases from J; junction bases left unmatched: 8. The chain's CDR3 is CSVDPIDRGPTEAFF. As DNA, the CDR3 is TGCAGCGTTGACCCCATCGACAGGGGGCCCACTGAAGCTTTCTTT.

The chain couples TRBV20-1 to TRBJ1-2, with 7 bases fitting TRBD1. Germline V lookup: CDR1 DFQATT, CDR2 SNEGSKA (reference sequence). The CDR3 consists of 11 residues. CDR3 DNA: TGCAGCCCCGCAGGGGGGAATGGCTACACCTTC. This codes for CSPAGGNGYTF.

V usage is TRBV29-1 and J usage is TRBJ2-7; D remains unclear. The germline V and J ends were trimmed by 4 bases and 2 bases, with 15 bases remaining between them. Germline CDR1 reads SQVTM; CDR2 reads ANQGSEA. This CDR3 region has 14 residues. CDR3 loop: CSVVLAPKTYEQYF. The DNA of the CDR3 is TGCAGCGTTGTTCTGGCCCCGAAAACCTACGAGCAGTACTTC.

The rearrangement uses TRBV7-9 and TRBJ1-1; D unresolved. The CDR3 loop spans 14 amino acids. V shed 3 bases and J shed 3 bases, with 11 bases lying between them. Per germline, CDR1 SEHNR and CDR2 FQNEAQ (reference sequence). CDR3 DNA sequence: TGTGCCAGCAGCTTGAAGAGATTAGACACTGAAGCTTTCTTT. It is translated as CASSLKRLDTEAFF.

This chain links TRBV4-3 with TRBJ2-7, with D possibly being TRBD1 (7 bases). The CDR3 covers 13 residues. V gave up 8 bases and J gave up 4 bases, with 15 bases separating them. Germline CDR1 is LGHNA and CDR2 is YSLEER. CDR3 nucleotides: TGCGCCAGCGGGGCGGGGACAGCATACGAGCAGTACTTC. Encoded protein: CASGAGTAYEQYF.

This clone was found once. This sequence joins TRBV30 and TRBJ1-2; perhaps TRBD1 as D (5 bases). CDR1 and CDR2 (germline): GTSNPN, SVGIG (reference sequence). The CDR3 runs 12 residues. The V gene lost 3 bases and the J gene lost 8 bases, with 13 bases spanning the gap. This CDR3 reads CAWSVQVFGYTF. The CDR3 DNA is TGTGCCTGGAGCGTACAGGTCTTCGGCTACACCTTC.

V usage is TRBV5-6 and J usage is TRBJ1-1, with 8 bases lining up with TRBD1. Per the germline V gene, CDR1 is SGHDT and CDR2 is YYEEEE. Unmatched junction bases numbered 13, after V lost 4 bases and J lost 5 bases. The CDR3 totals 16 residues. The CDR3 sequence is CASSKGQGMSNTEAFF. CDR3 nucleotide sequence: TGTGCCAGCAGCAAAGGACAGGGAATGAGTAATACTGAAGCTTTCTTT.

This sequence joins TRBV18 and TRBJ2-7; 11 nucleotides line up with TRBD2. The CDR3 is 15 amino acids. Germline V gene data show CDR1 as KGHSH and CDR2 as LQKENI. V lost 3 bases to trimming and J lost 3 bases; unmatched junction nucleotides: 4. The CDR3 DNA sequence: TGTGCCAGCTCACCGGGACTAGCGGTTAACTACGAGCAGTACTTC. Translation: CASSPGLAVNYEQYF.

This clone was recorded a few times. The chain employs TRBV5-6 and TRBJ2-7, with 9 bases lining up with TRBD2. V lost 4 bases, J lost 5 bases, and 10 bases stayed unmatched. CDR1 is SGHDT, CDR2 YYEEEE, per germline. The CDR3 contains 15 residues. The CDR3 protein is CASSRQAGGPHEQYF. The CDR3 region has the DNA TGTGCCAGCAGCCGTCAAGCGGGAGGACCTCACGAGCAGTACTTC.

The CDR3, as DNA: TGCGCCAGCAGCAATCGGATTGCTTCGGACAGGGAGCAGTTCTTC. Amino acid sequence: CASSNRIASDREQFF. The V gene is TRBV5-1, the J gene TRBJ2-1; 7 nucleotides align to TRBD1. CDR3 length: 15 amino acids. CDR1 SGHRS and CDR2 YFSETQ come from the germline V gene. V shed 4 bases and J 10 bases; nucleotides not matched to a gene: 14.

This chain uses TRBV19 with TRBJ2-5, with TRBD1 matching over 9 bases. There are 15 residues in the CDR3. After removal of 7 bases from V and 0 bases from J, the junction contained 6 bases not matched to a gene. The V gene's germline CDR1 is LNHDA and CDR2 SQIVND (reference sequence). The CDR3 here is CASTPGTGNQETQYF. The CDR3 DNA follows: TGTGCCAGTACTCCCGGGACAGGGAACCAAGAGACCCAGTACTTC.

The J gene is TRBJ2-1, the V gene TRBV19; the match to TRBD1 covers 7 bases. Germline V gene data show CDR1 as LNHDA and CDR2 as SQIVND (reference sequence). Germline trimming cut 4 bases from V and 8 bases from J; bases unmatched to any gene: 8. This CDR3 has 14 residues. In nucleotides, the CDR3 is TGTGCCAGTAGTACCTCCGACAGGGACCATGAGCAGTTCTTC. Amino acids: CASSTSDRDHEQFF.

The chain uses TRBV5-4 and TRBJ2-1; TRBD2 might be the D (5 bases). CDR1 and CDR2 from the germline V gene are SGHNT and YYREEE (reference sequence). V lost 4 bases and J lost 1, with 15 bases in between. The CDR3 covers 16 residues. CDR3 in DNA: TGTGCCAGCAGCCCGGACTCCCAGCAGTCCTACAATGAGCAGTTCTTC. Protein sequence: CASSPDSQQSYNEQFF.

This clone has just one count. The chain has TRBV30 and TRBJ1-1, with unresolved D. V shed 0 bases and J shed 1 base, with 6 bases lying between them. The CDR3 runs 13 residues. Germline V gene sequence: CDR1 GTSNPN, CDR2 SVGIG (reference sequence). The CDR3 here is CAWSVSRNTEAFF. The CDR3 DNA is TGTGCCTGGAGTGTATCCAGGAACACTGAAGCTTTCTTT.

The chain links TRBV5-6 to TRBJ2-3, with 7 bases fitting TRBD2. The germline V gene encodes CDR1 SGHDT and CDR2 YYEEEE. Trimming at V came to 1 base and at J to 4 bases, leaving 6 bases not matched to a gene. This CDR3 comprises 15 residues. CDR3 loop: CASSLTGGGADTQYF. The CDR3 region has the DNA TGTGCCAGCAGCTTGACGGGAGGCGGGGCAGATACGCAGTATTTT.

The chain is built from TRBV21-1 and TRBJ1-4. TRBV21-1 is an annotated pseudogene. This CDR3 is built from 16 residues. CDR3 nucleotides: TGTGCCAGCAGCAAAGGGGCGGGGATGACTAATGAAAAACTGTTTTTT. It translates to CASSKGAGMTNEKLFF.

The V and J genes are TRBV30 and TRBJ2-7, with TRBD1 matching over 9 bases. After removal of 3 bases from V and 10 bases from J, the junction contained 10 bases not matched to a gene. CDR1 and CDR2 (germline): GTSNPN, SVGIG (reference sequence). The CDR3 loop spans 13 amino acids. CDR3 loop: CAWSLRDRDSQYF. DNA of the CDR3: TGTGCCTGGAGCTTAAGGGACAGGGATTCACAGTACTTC.

This clone was seen more than once but under ten times. This chain links TRBV2 with TRBJ2-2; D ambiguous. V was cut by 1 base and J by 6 bases, with 12 bases left in between. The germline V gene has CDR1 SNHLY and CDR2 FYNNEI. This CDR3 is 15 amino acids long. The CDR3, as DNA: TGTGCCAGCAGTGAAGTGGTTCCGGTCTCCGGGGAGCTGTTTTTT. Its translation is CASSEVVPVSGELFF. The complete variable domain, with remaining parts taken from reference TRBV2 and TRBJ2-2, reads EPEVTQTPSHQVTQMGQEVILRCVPISNHLYFYWYRQILGQKVEFLVSFYNNEISEKSEIFDDQFSVERPDGSNFTLKIRSTKLEDSAMYFCASSEVVPVSGELFFGEGSRLTVL.

J is TRBJ1-2 and V is TRBV7-2; D ambiguous. From germline, CDR1 is SGHTA and CDR2 FQGNSA. CDR3 length equals 14 residues. V was clipped by 0 bases and J by 3 bases, with 8 bases between them. The CDR3 is CASSLAVGDYGYTF. The CDR3 DNA follows: TGTGCCAGCAGCTTAGCAGTCGGGGACTATGGCTACACCTTC. Full variable domain (rest looked up from reference TRBV7-2 and TRBJ1-2): GAGVSQSPSNKVTEKGKDVELRCDPISGHTALYWYRQSLGQGLEFLIYFQGNSAPDKSGLPSDRFSAERTGGSVSTLTIQRTQQEDSAVYLCASSLAVGDYGYTFGSGTRLTVV.

The CDR3 sequence: CASSSRSGTGVGYTF. In nucleotides, the CDR3 is TGTGCCAGCAGCTCCCGTTCCGGGACAGGGGTTGGCTACACCTTC. The chain is built from TRBV11-2 and TRBJ1-2; 10 nucleotides agree with TRBD1. The CDR3 runs to 15 residues. The germline gives CDR1 SGHAT, CDR2 FQNNGV. V gave up 4 bases and J gave up 7 bases; unmatched junction bases: 9.

The chain carries TRBV6-5 and TRBJ1-5, with TRBD1 as a possible D gene (6 bases). Germline CDR1 is MNHEY and CDR2 is SVGAGI. The length of the CDR3 is 14 residues. The V end was cut by 8 bases, the J end by 2 bases, with 13 bases between. The CDR3 DNA is TGTGCCAGCGGAGAACAGGGAGGCAATCAGCCCCAGCATTTT. Translated, it gives CASGEQGGNQPQHF.

This clone came up a few times. The gene calls are TRBV4-3 and TRBJ2-1; 10 bases are shared with TRBD2. The length of the CDR3 is 17 residues. The germline V gene encodes CDR1 LGHNA and CDR2 YSLEER. Trimming took 0 bases from V and 1 from J; bases not matched to a gene: 3. CDR3 in DNA: TGCGCCAGCAGCCAAGATGTTAGCGGGGGGTCCTACAATGAGCAGTTCTTC. It encodes CASSQDVSGGSYNEQFF.

The V call is TRBV14, the J call TRBJ1-1; 9 nucleotides align to TRBD1. J gave up 6 bases and V 0 bases, and 14 bases lay outside the gene matches. There are 18 residues in the CDR3. CDR1 is SGHDN and CDR2 is FVKESK in the germline V gene. CDR3 residues: CASSQERGTGLSRAEAFF. Written as DNA, the CDR3 is TGTGCCAGCAGCCAAGAACGGGGGACAGGGTTGTCTCGGGCTGAAGCTTTCTTT.